This T cell receptor (beta chain) was recorded in a study of vaccination effects on CD4 cells after COVID-19. Study-wide context: Samples were collected from a few convalescent patients early and late following vaccination.

Of note for this clone: Its target is not known.

After around 10 days in culture, the CD4+ T cells were isolated. The person acquired a PCR-confirmed SARS-CoV-2 infection between March and December 2020. Either the BNT162b2 or mRNA-1273 vaccine was given to participants in two doses. The CDR3 is made up of 15 amino acids. V lost 0 bases and J 6 bases, leaving 13 bases between the germline ends. The germline V gene encodes CDR1 SGDLS and CDR2 YYNGEE. Study-wide results and caveats: Long after vaccination, the clones induced by infection and by vaccine shrank markedly in size.

TCRdb keeps only in-frame clones here, not all; method: immunoSEQ multiplex PCR. The table lists tens of thousands of clones, approximately 82% of them singletons. This sample comprised CD4+ T cells from PBMCs cultured without peptide, obtained after COVID-19 vaccination. This receptor was taken from a human donor who had a prior SARS-CoV-2 infection. The V call is TRBV9, the J call TRBJ2-4; TRBD2 might be the D (5 bases). The CDR3 DNA reads TGTGCCAGCAGCGTAGGGGTAGGAGAGGGAAACATTCAGTACTTC. Translation gives CASSVGVGEGNIQYF.